What follows is one T cell receptor (beta chain) and its context. This record comes from a study of blood T cells in healthy people across ages. Primers used in a second PCR of roughly 7 to 12 cycles were a sample-barcoded 5' primer and a J-beta primer mix. In TCRdb, the 5' RACE reads were re-called with MiXCR into one record per CDR3 protein. This table holds 800,000 to 950,000 distinct CDR3 sequences, about 27% found once. These data are also associated with another study on T cells of mothers and their children. That source adds: Slightly, though not significantly, more overlap was seen in related than in unrelated mother-child pairs.

Sequencing was done on a sample of blood. The TCR was taken from a middle-aged woman in good health.

The CDR3 DNA sequence: TGTGCCAGCAGCGTAGTGGGACAGGGGGGAACCGGGGAGCTGTTTTTT. It translates to CASSVVGQGGTGELFF. The V gene is TRBV9, the J gene TRBJ2-2, with TRBD1 matching 11 bases. CDR3 length: 16 residues. The trim removed 0 bases at V and 5 bases at J, leaving 3 bases unmatched. Germline loops: CDR1 SGDLS, CDR2 YYNGEE.